Each of the 3 T cell receptor beta chains below was sequenced from the same sample in a study of identifying expanded T cells in peripheral blood. The protocol was immunoSEQ multiplex PCR, while the TCRdb copy is restricted to in-frame clones and leaves out a portion. In the table there are 100,000 to 110,000 clones, approximately 89% of which are singletons. The sequencing sample was made of blood. The receptors shown here come from a person aged 18 to 75 in good health.

This clone was recorded once. The chain couples TRBV4-1 to TRBJ2-1; 10 bases are shared with TRBD2. J was trimmed by 10 bases and V by 2 bases; bases with no gene match: 5. The CDR3 consists of 14 residues. Germline values: CDR1 MGHRA, CDR2 YSYEKL. CDR3 sequence: CASSQWTSGVEQFF. As DNA, the CDR3 is TGCGCCAGCAGCCAATGGACTAGCGGAGTGGAGCAGTTCTTC.

This chain uses TRBV19 with TRBJ1-2, with D possibly TRBD1 on 5 matching bases. The germline V and J ends were trimmed by 6 bases and 0 bases, with 20 bases remaining between them. Germline CDR1 reads LNHDA; CDR2 reads SQIVND (reference sequence). The CDR3 extends over 17 amino acids. CDR3 region: CASRQRQIKTANYGYTF. CDR3 sequence (DNA): TGTGCCAGTAGACAAAGACAGATTAAAACAGCTAACTATGGCTACACCTTC.

The V gene is TRBV6-5, the J gene TRBJ2-4; D ambiguous. The CDR3 has 16 residues. V gave up 3 bases and J gave up 1 base, with 13 bases separating them. Per germline, CDR1 MNHEY and CDR2 SVGAGI. The CDR3 sequence: CASSYAQSMAKNIQYF. CDR3 bases: TGTGCCAGCAGTTATGCGCAGTCAATGGCCAAAAACATTCAGTACTTC.